This TCR beta chain comes out of a study of shared clonotypes between healthy human individuals. Unmatched junction bases numbered 11, after V lost 3 bases and J lost 2 bases. Germline-derived CDR1 and CDR2 are SGDLS and YYNGEE. The CDR3 is 17 amino acids. A split of CD4+ cells into CD45RA+ naive and CD45RA-negative memory subsets was performed. Genomic DNA per cell subset filled all wells of several immunoSEQ plates. Produced via immunoSEQ multiplex PCR; TCRdb's table is partial and in-frame only. The sample lists about 2.4 million clones; more than 85% were seen once. Sequencing was done on a sample of naive CD4+ T cells from PBMCs. Subset defined: CD45RA+ positively selected. The gene calls are TRBV9 and TRBJ2-7; TRBD2 matches 10 bases. This receptor was identified in a man aged 18 to 35 in good health. Some clones in this sample may be carry-over from other donors' samples. CDR3 region: CASSAGGIAGGPYEQYF. The CDR3 DNA is TGTGCCAGCAGCGCGGGGGGAATAGCGGGAGGCCCCTACGAGCAGTACTTC.